The rows below give T cell receptor beta chains drawn from one sample of a study of T cell changes during pregnancy in multiple sclerosis. Some clones are missing from TCRdb's copy, which holds only in-frame ones; the method was immunoSEQ multiplex PCR. Among about 44,000 clones listed, roughly 90% were seen once. The sequencing used CD4+ T cells from peripheral blood mononuclear cells, collected in the first trimester of pregnancy. The receptors stem from a female donor with multiple sclerosis, enrolled in a pregnancy study. Both conserved end residues are part of each CDR3. Each record gives: J gene, V gene, clone size, D gene, CDR3 DNA, CDR3 protein. The D gene is left open where the match is weak. Part of the rows lack a size; the others show once, few, many or a class for expanded clones.

>TRBJ2-3|TRBV5-4|NA|NA
TGTGCCAGCAGCGCGGAGGCCCCCACAGATACGCAGTATTTT
CASSAEAPTDTQYF
>TRBJ2-3|TRBV18|NA|NA
TGTGCCAGCTCACCCCGGGACACCCGTGGGAGTACGCAGTATTTT
CASSPRDTRGSTQYF
>TRBJ2-3|TRBV6-6|NA|TRBD1
TGTGCCAGCAGTTACGACGCCGGGACAGGGACAGATACGCAGTATTTT
CASSYDAGTGTDTQYF
>TRBJ2-3|TRBV9|NA|TRBD1
TGTGCCAGCGCTGCCGGTGGGACAGGGGTCGTAGATACGCAGTATTTT
CASAAGGTGVVDTQYF
>TRBJ2-7|TRBV7-9|NA|TRBD2
TGTGCCAGCAGCCCCCCACACCCGGGAGGGCAGTACTTC
CASSPPHPGGQYF
>TRBJ1-2|TRBV30|NA|NA
TGTGCCTGGAGTGTGTCAGATGGCTACACCTTC
CAWSVSDGYTF
>TRBJ2-7|TRBV28|NA|TRBD1
TGTGCCAGCAGTTTAAGGACAGGCGGTCTCTTCTCCTACGAGCAGTACTTC
CASSLRTGGLFSYEQYF
>TRBJ2-1|TRBV30|NA|NA
TGTGCCTGGGCGAAGGTCGGGGTAGCGAGGTCGGTGCAGTTCTTC
CAWAKVGVARSVQFF
>TRBJ2-7|TRBV11-2|NA|TRBD1
TGTGCCAGCAGCTCCCAGGGGACAGGAGGCTACGAGCAGTACTTC
CASSSQGTGGYEQYF
>TRBJ2-5|TRBV9|NA|TRBD2
TGTGCCAGCAGCGAGGGACTAGCGGGAGGACGCGCCCTCGAGACCCAGTACTTC
CASSEGLAGGRALETQYF
>TRBJ1-1|TRBV7-3|NA|TRBD1
TGTGCCAGCAGCTTTACCGTACAGGGGGGGAACACTGAAGCTTTCTTT
CASSFTVQGGNTEAFF
>TRBJ1-2|TRBV4-2|NA|NA
TGTGCCAGCAGCCAACCTCTGGGGGGTGGCTACACCTTC
CASSQPLGGGYTF
>TRBJ1-1|TRBV28|NA|NA
TGTGCCAGCAGTTTAGGGCTTGGAGCTTTCTTT
CASSLGLGAFF
>TRBJ1-4|TRBV5-6|once|TRBD1
TGTGCCAGCAGCTTGAAGGGACAGGGGGAAAAACTGTTTTTT
CASSLKGQGEKLFF
>TRBJ1-1|TRBV7-9|NA|NA
TGTGCCAGCAGCTTAACAGGAGACACTGAAGCTTTCTTT
CASSLTGDTEAFF
>TRBJ2-2|TRBV5-1|NA|TRBD1
TGCGCCAGCAGCTCCCACCGGGACAGGGTCGTGGACACCGGGGAGCTGTTTTTT
CASSSHRDRVVDTGELFF